This is a list of T cell receptor beta chains from one sample in a study of human T cells and chemical hapten exposure. TCRdb processed the RACE reads anew with MiXCR; each CDR3 protein has one entry. This sample has approximately 74,000 distinct CDR3 sequences, with around a third found just once. The sample was whole blood, taken in connection with sensitization to the hapten diphenylcyclopropenone (DPC). The receptors originated from a man aged 35 to 55 with alopecia areata. Some clones in this sample may be carry-over from other donors' samples. Each CDR3 is given with its conserved first and last residue. D genes are given only for firm matches. Rows give clone size only sometimes, using once, few, many, or a class for an expanded clone.

>-|-|TRBJ1-1|14|TRBV14
TGTGCCAGCAGCCGCCGGAAACAAAACACTGAAGCTTTCTTT
CASSRRKQNTEAFF
>-|TRBD2|TRBJ2-7|17|TRBV12-3/TRBV12-4
TGTGCCAGCAGTTTCTCTGGGCTACTAGCGGACTCCTACGAGCAGTACTTC
CASSFSGLLADSYEQYF
>-|TRBD1|TRBJ1-5|14|TRBV28
TGTGCCAGCAGGGTACAGGGGTCCAATCAGCCCCAGCATTTT
CASRVQGSNQPQHF
>-|-|TRBJ2-2|11|TRBV12-3/TRBV12-4
TGTGCCAGCAAGCAGTTTGGGGAGCTGTTTTTT
CASKQFGELFF
>few|TRBD1|TRBJ1-6|14|TRBV28
TGTGCCAGCAGTTTAGACAGGGTAATTTCACCCCTCCACTTT
CASSLDRVISPLHF
>few|TRBD2|TRBJ2-3|14|TRBV7-2
TGTGCCAGCAGCTTAGGGGGGGGGGCAGATACGCAGTATTTT
CASSLGGGADTQYF
>-|TRBD1|TRBJ1-2|12|TRBV29-1
TGCAGCGTTGAGCCCACAGGGGATGGCTACACCTTC
CSVEPTGDGYTF
>-|-|TRBJ2-7|16|TRBV5-1
TGCGCCAGCAGCTTGAAAGTAGGAGACCCGGGCCGCGAGCAGTACTTC
CASSLKVGDPGREQYF
>few|TRBD2|TRBJ2-1|17|TRBV12-3/TRBV12-4
TGTGCCAGCAGTCATGGACTAGCGGGAAGGAACCACAATGAGCAGTTCTTC
CASSHGLAGRNHNEQFF
>-|-|TRBJ1-2|13|TRBV14
TGTGCCAGCAGCTACGACAGGCAGAATGGCTACACCTTC
CASSYDRQNGYTF